This T cell receptor (beta chain) originates from a study of human T cells and chemical hapten exposure (dated by TCRdb to about 2021). About the full investigation: The libraries were sequenced as a pool, and the TCR yield per sample differed mostly because of small variations in library volumes within the pool. In alopecia patients, the study followed how the peripheral blood TCR repertoire changed in vivo over primary and secondary sensitization to diphenylcyclopropenone (DPC), a hapten. From each blood RNA sample, both TCR alpha and TCR beta chains were sequenced. On the study overall, not on this receptor specifically: DPC sensitization did not change the number of TCRs with a frequency above 1 in 1000, and there was no evidence of changes in global repertoire structure. Repeated subsampling changed both the strength of the expansion versus patch-test correlation and the threshold at which that correlation became significant.

This clonotype was seen repeatedly, ten times or more. No cognate antigen has been identified for it. No quality values exist for individual bases; no much larger clone is one base distant. The library was generated by 5' RACE. Sequencing instrument: Illumina MiSeq. During library preparation, unique molecular identifiers were attached to individual cDNA molecules so that TCRs could be counted quantitatively and reproducibly. The authors' analysis ran thus. A median of approximately 100,000 TCRs per sample was observed, with a range of 23,224 to 690,600. V, J and CDR3 annotation of the TCR reads was carried out using the Decombinator software suite. For the PS versus PT1 abundance plots, all samples were subsampled to the same number of TCRs (28,000). Expanded TCRs were defined as absent before sensitization and observed at least eight times at the 2-week time point. TCRdb redid the processing of the public reads, applying fastp at Q25 and MiXCR, and retained in-frame beta chains. CDR3 protein duplicates are merged, each entry listing the most common genes and DNA. The V and J calls were determined by TCRdb, not by the authors. In this sample the table shows about 80,000 distinct CDR3 sequences, roughly 8.4% of which occur a single time. 2% to 2.5% of the sample belongs to the ten largest clones.

Total RNA was extracted from unfractionated whole blood collected in Tempus Blood RNA tubes. Four or five healthy volunteers acted as controls for TCR sequencing and had blood drawn at day 0, 2 weeks and 6 weeks. Trimming takes 5 bases off V and 4 bases off J; junction bases not matched to a gene: 9. The cysteine opens and the phenylalanine closes a CDR3 of 15 amino acids. Only CDR3 DNA remains: 45 bases, in frame from the first base. According to the germline V gene, CDR1 reads SGHVS and CDR2 reads FQNEAQ. Recombination joined TRBV7-8 with TRBJ2-3; 7 bases in the junction line up with TRBD2. This receptor was identified in a male donor in good health. The DNA sequence reads TGTGCCAGCAGCCCTGACGGACTAGTTCCAGATACGCAGTATTTT. This codes for CASSPDGLVPDTQYF.